This passage covers 15 T cell receptor beta chains from one sample sequenced in a study of blood T cell repertoires in COVID-19 (dated by TCRdb to the early 2020s). To prepare the library, the immunoSEQ multiplex PCR assay was applied. Sourced from immuneACCESS, this table was stored by TCRdb with only in-frame sequences that have V and J called. A share of the clones is absent; for the studies checked, an unresolved V gene accounts for under half, and the remainder has no known explanation. The sample has a few hundred thousand clones on record, around 90% of them singletons. 8.9% of the sample rests with the top ten. Specimen: PBMCs or T cells enriched from blood (not recorded which). These receptors were taken from a woman aged 18-29 years who had recovered from COVID-19.

This clone was seen just once. The chain couples TRBV4-3 to TRBJ2-7, with D unclear. CDR1 is LGHNA and CDR2 is YSLEER in the germline V gene. V lost 4 bases and J 3 bases, leaving 10 bases between the germline ends. The CDR3 consists of 13 residues. The CDR3 nucleotides read TGCGCCAGCAGCCTGGCAGACTGCTACGAGCAGTACTTC. Its protein is CASSLADCYEQYF.

The chain joins TRBV2 to TRBJ1-2, with 9 bases identical to TRBD1. CDR1 is SNHLY and CDR2 is FYNNEI in the germline V gene. V was pared by 6 bases and J by 2 bases, with 7 bases of the junction left unmatched. This CDR3 has 15 residues. CDR3 sequence: CASSLPGQGNYGYTF. The CDR3 DNA follows: TGTGCCAGCAGCCTTCCGGGACAGGGAAACTATGGCTACACCTTC.

This clone was seen just once. The chain employs TRBV7-2 and TRBJ1-5; D is undetermined. The CDR3 has 13 residues. Germline-derived CDR1 and CDR2 are SGHTA and FQGNSA. Between the trimmed V and J ends, which lost 6 bases and 3 bases, there was a span of 9 bases. CDR3 coding DNA: TGTGCCAGCAGGTTACACATCAATCAGCCCCAGCATTTT. Encoded protein: CASRLHINQPQHF.

The chain is built from TRBV11-2 and TRBJ1-4, with D maybe TRBD1 (5 bases). Deletions cut 0 bases from V and 12 bases from J, with 11 bases between. The CDR3 has 13 amino acids. Germline V gene data show CDR1 as SGHAT and CDR2 as FQNNGV. This CDR3 reads CASSLDWGVELFF. The CDR3 DNA reads as TGTGCCAGCAGCTTAGATTGGGGGGTGGAACTGTTTTTT.

The chain has TRBV7-2 and TRBJ2-5; D call uncertain. The V gene lost 5 bases and the J gene lost 0 bases, with 10 bases spanning the gap. Germline V gene sequence: CDR1 SGHTA, CDR2 FQGNSA. The CDR3 covers 14 residues. CDR3 nucleotides: TGTGCCAGCAGCCACGACACGTACCAAGAGACCCAGTACTTC. It is translated as CASSHDTYQETQYF.

This clone was recorded only once. The chain uses TRBV7-9 and TRBJ2-1; 8 bases are a match to TRBD1. CDR1 is SEHNR and CDR2 is FQNEAQ in the germline V gene (reference sequence). The V gene end was trimmed by 5 bases and the J gene end by 0 bases; junction bases not matched to a gene: 6. CDR3 length: 16 amino acids. CDR3 DNA: TGTGCCAGCAGCCCTGACAGGGGAAGCTCCTACAATGAGCAGTTCTTC. As protein: CASSPDRGSSYNEQFF.

This sequence joins TRBV10-3 and TRBJ1-2; a weak D match, TRBD1 (6 bases). Germline V gives CDR1 ENHRY, CDR2 SYGVKD. Trimming cost V 10 bases and J 0 bases, with 12 bases left between them. The CDR3 sequence is 13 residues long. CDR3 bases: TGTGCCACCCGTGACAGGCCTAACTATGGCTACACCTTC. It encodes CATRDRPNYGYTF.

This chain connects TRBV3-1 (or the pseudogene TRBV3-2) to TRBJ2-7; D is possibly TRBD2 (6 bases). This CDR3 spans 13 amino acids. The V and J ends lost 4 bases and 6 bases respectively, with 13 bases between them. CDR1 is LGHDT, CDR2 YNNKEL, per germline (reference sequence). This CDR3 is CASSPPGDGEQYF. The CDR3 DNA sequence: TGTGCCAGCAGCCCCCCGGGAGACGGCGAGCAGTACTTC.

The V gene is TRBV7-2, the J gene TRBJ2-7, with 7 bases fitting TRBD2. The CDR3 is 14 residues long. After removal of 3 bases from V and 5 bases from J, the junction contained 7 bases not matched to a gene. CDR1 is SGHTA, CDR2 FQGNSA, per germline. The CDR3 here is CASSLGGIIHEQYF. CDR3 in DNA: TGTGCCAGCAGCTTGGGAGGGATTATCCACGAGCAGTACTTC.

A word on this clone: Within the sample, other DNA sequences also encode this same CDR3. The J gene is TRBJ1-5, the V gene TRBV9, with unresolved D. This CDR3 contains 13 residues. The germline gives CDR1 SGDLS, CDR2 YYNGEE. With 2 bases removed from V and 7 bases from J, the gap between germline ends came to 10 bases. The CDR3 DNA is TGTGCCAGCAGCGTCCGGGGAGGGCAGCCCCAGCATTTT. This sequence encodes CASSVRGGQPQHF.

The chain recombines TRBV29-1 with TRBJ1-2; no definite D call. The germline V gene encodes CDR1 SQVTM and CDR2 ANQGSEA. The CDR3 runs to 14 residues. Trimming stripped 0 bases from V and 2 bases from J, with 10 bases between. This chain's CDR3 is CSVEDPARNYGYTF. In nucleotides, the CDR3 is TGCAGCGTTGAAGACCCGGCCAGGAACTATGGCTACACCTTC.

J is TRBJ2-5 and V is TRBV5-1, with TRBD1 matching 9 bases. V gave up 1 base and J gave up 2 bases; unmatched junction bases: 6. CDR3 size: 16 residues. CDR1 and CDR2 (germline): SGHRS, YFSETQ. The CDR3 nucleotides are TGCGCCAGCAGCTTGTTCGAAGGGACAGGGCAAGAGACCCAGTACTTC. The encoded protein is CASSLFEGTGQETQYF.

The CDR3 nucleotides read TGTGCCAGCAGCTTAAACCCTACACAGGGGGAGGGCTATGGCTACACCTTC. Protein: CASSLNPTQGEGYGYTF. The V gene is TRBV7-2, the J gene TRBJ1-2, with 8 bases identical to TRBD1. CDR1 and CDR2 (germline): SGHTA, FQGNSA. Trimming took 2 bases from V and 4 from J; bases not matched to a gene: 12. CDR3 size: 17 residues.

V and J are TRBV6-5 and TRBJ1-2, with 9 bases identical to TRBD1. CDR1 is MNHEY, CDR2 SVGAGI, per germline. The CDR3 totals 14 residues. The V gene end was trimmed by 2 bases and the J gene end by 4 bases; junction bases not matched to a gene: 2. The DNA of the CDR3 is TGTGCCAGCAGTTACACACAGGGGGCCTATGGCTACACCTTC. Translation gives CASSYTQGAYGYTF.

In this sample, this clone turned up once. The gene calls are TRBV27 and TRBJ2-1; D not certain. V lost 1 base and J 4 bases, leaving 5 bases between the germline ends. The CDR3 has 13 amino acids. Germline V gene lookup returns CDR1 MNHEY and CDR2 SMNVEV (reference sequence). In nucleotides, the CDR3 is TGTGCCAGCAGTTTATTTAGTTACAATGAGCAGTTCTTC. Amino acids: CASSLFSYNEQFF.